Below are 11 T cell receptor beta chains sequenced from a single sample in a study of blood T cells in healthy people across ages. Through a sample-barcoded 5' primer and a J-beta primer mix, a second PCR was run for roughly 7 to 11 cycles. TCRdb analysed the 5' RACE reads with MiXCR anew, one entry per CDR3 protein. Of over 700,000 distinct CDR3 sequences in the sample, approximately 55% are singletons; the top ten hold around 40%. Sequencing used blood. The receptor set was obtained from an elderly man in good health.

The V gene is TRBV27, the J gene TRBJ2-3; D is ambiguous. The CDR3 covers 11 residues. V lost 5 bases and J 14 bases, leaving 14 bases between the germline ends. CDR1 is MNHEY, CDR2 SMNVEV, per germline (reference sequence). CDR3 amino acids: CASSGHRYAYF. CDR3 nucleotide sequence: TGTGCCAGCAGTGGTCACAGATACGCGTATTTT.

V gene TRBV28 combines with J gene TRBJ1-2; 9 positions agree with TRBD1. The CDR3 totals 12 residues. J was trimmed by 8 bases and V by 5 bases; bases with no gene match: 3. Germline-derived CDR1 and CDR2 are MDHEN and SYDVKM. DNA of the CDR3: TGTGCCAGCAGTAAAGACAGGGGGGGCTACACCTTC. Translating gives CASSKDRGGYTF.

In regard to this clonotype: Relative to the germline gene, one junction end is altered; a read error may explain this. This chain joins TRBV3-1 and TRBJ1-2; TRBD1 is a possible D gene (5 bases). CDR3 length: 16 amino acids. Germline values: CDR1 LGHDT, CDR2 YNNKEL (reference sequence). The CDR3 sequence is CTSSPPVGPGAYGYTF. CDR3 DNA sequence: TGTACCAGCAGCCCCCCTGTAGGGCCTGGGGCCTATGGCTACACCTTC.

This clonotype showed up just a few times. This chain joins TRBV29-1 and TRBJ2-5; 10 bases match TRBD2. Per germline, CDR1 SQVTM and CDR2 ANQGSEA. The CDR3 runs 14 residues. The junction had 7 bases not matched to a gene; V was cut back by 4 bases and J by 5 bases. The CDR3 region has the DNA TGCAGCGTTGGGTTAGCGGGAGGTGGGGAGACCCAGTACTTC. Translating it yields CSVGLAGGGETQYF.

The table lists this clonotype with a few counts. This rearrangement joins TRBV5-1 to TRBJ2-7; 8 nucleotides agree with TRBD2. V lost 7 bases, J lost 7 bases, and 7 bases stayed unmatched. The germline V gene encodes CDR1 SGHRS and CDR2 YFSETQ. The CDR3 is 12 residues long. CDR3 nucleotides: TGCGCCAGCGGGCTGGGGACTAGGGAGCAGTACTTC. This encodes CASGLGTREQYF. Full variable domain (rest looked up from reference TRBV5-1 and TRBJ2-7): KAGVTQTPRYLIKTRGQQVTLSCSPISGHRSVSWYQQTPGQGLQFLFEYFSETQRNKGNFPGRFSGRQFSNSRSEMNVSTLELGDSALYLCASGLGTREQYFGPGTRLTVT.

The V gene is TRBV20-1, the J gene TRBJ2-3; 7 bases fit TRBD2. J was trimmed by 2 bases and V by 8 bases; bases with no gene match: 13. CDR1 and CDR2 (germline): DFQATT, SNEGSKA (reference sequence). The CDR3 totals 15 residues. CDR3 in amino acids: CSTRPVLAVTDTQYF. The CDR3 DNA reads TGCAGTACTCGGCCGGTGCTAGCGGTCACAGATACGCAGTATTTT.

The chain combines TRBV13 with TRBJ2-5; possibly TRBD2 for D (6 bases). Germline V gives CDR1 PRHDT, CDR2 FYEKMQ (reference sequence). V lost 5 bases and J lost 11, with 21 bases in between. The CDR3 length is 14 residues. The CDR3: CASSTWDSVGGQYF. The DNA for the CDR3 is TGTGCCAGCAGCACCTGGGACTCCGTGGGTGGGCAGTACTTC. Using reference TRBV13 and TRBJ2-5 for the parts outside the CDR3, the full variable domain is AAGVIQSPRHLIKEKRETATLKCYPIPRHDTVYWYQQGPGQDPQFLISFYEKMQSDKGSIPDRFSAQQFSDYHSELNMSSLELGDSALYFCASSTWDSVGGQYFGPGTRLLVL.

The chain carries TRBV5-1 and TRBJ2-5; 10 bases match TRBD1. V was pared by 2 bases and J by 5 bases, with 15 bases of the junction left unmatched. CDR1 is SGHRS, CDR2 YFSETQ, per germline. The CDR3 spans 18 residues. CDR3 residues: CASSFTLGQGGSSETQYF. The CDR3 coding sequence is TGCGCCAGCAGCTTTACCCTCGGACAGGGGGGTAGTTCGGAGACCCAGTACTTC.

V gene TRBV3-1 combines with J gene TRBJ2-7, with D unclear. CDR1 LGHDT and CDR2 YNNKEL come from the germline V gene (reference sequence). Trimming removed 4 bases at V and 2 bases at J, with 12 bases between. The CDR3 is made up of 14 amino acids. The CDR3 region is CASSLRVPAYEQYF. The CDR3 DNA follows: TGTGCCAGCAGCCTCCGGGTACCAGCCTACGAGCAGTACTTC.

The rearrangement joins TRBV6-1 to TRBJ2-3, with 8 nucleotides matching TRBD2. In germline, CDR1 is MNHNS, CDR2 SASEGT. The V gene end was trimmed by 5 bases and the J gene end by 14 bases; junction bases not matched to a gene: 24. The CDR3 sequence is 17 residues long. CDR3 nucleotide sequence: TGTGCCAGCAGTAGATCTCTTAGCGGGAAGGGCGACAGATACGCGTATTTT. Translating gives CASSRSLSGKGDRYAYF.

The rearrangement joins TRBV20-1 to TRBJ2-3, with D maybe TRBD1 (5 bases). Germline-derived CDR1 and CDR2 are DFQATT and SNEGSKA (reference sequence). V lost 3 bases to trimming and J lost 1 base, with 17 bases between them. This CDR3 contains 16 residues. The DNA for the CDR3 is TGCAGTGCTAGTAAGGAAGACAGCTTAGGCACAGATACGCAGTATTTT. Amino acid sequence: CSASKEDSLGTDTQYF.